This TCR beta chain was captured in a study of T cell responses to AZD1222 COVID-19 vaccine. In its sample, this clone was seen once. The antigen remains undetermined. The germline V gene encodes CDR1 SEHNR and CDR2 FQNEAQ (reference sequence). The V and J ends lost 1 base and 4 bases, in that order; junction bases with no gene match: 4. This CDR3 comprises 15 residues. Study observations and caveats: An increase in Spike-specific TCR breadth and depth was observed after two AZD1222 doses. Clonal diversity was possibly underestimated, and white British individuals and females predominated among donors. Only after the peak T cell response were repertoires sampled. Of the AZD1222 recipients, only 5 to 7 were seropositive at baseline.

Some clones are missing from TCRdb's copy, which holds only in-frame ones; the method was immunoSEQ multiplex PCR. Of around 120,000 clones listed, about 90% are singletons. The sample in question was peripheral blood, obtained on day 0 of AZD1222 vaccination. This TCR derives from an adult in good health. This chain links TRBV7-9 with TRBJ2-5; TRBD2 matches 9 bases. CDR3 sequence (DNA): TGTGCCAGCAGCTTAGTAGCGGGAGCCAGAGAGACCCAGTACTTC. It yields the protein CASSLVAGARETQYF.